The next 19 T cell receptor beta chains were all read from a single sample in a study of control samples from healthy donors and cancer patients. Measured with immunoSEQ multiplex PCR; TCRdb has only the in-frame clones, and not every one. Among 40,000 to 50,000 clones listed, 83% were seen once. Sequenced input: blood. These TCRs come from a man aged 60-69 years in good health.

The chain joins TRBV12-3 or TRBV12-4 to TRBJ2-3, with D possibly called TRBD1 or TRBD2 (6 bases each). The CDR3 is made up of 13 amino acids. V shed 6 bases and J shed 5 bases, with 12 bases lying between them. The CDR3: CASRGGVGDTQYF. Written as DNA, the CDR3 is TGTGCCAGCAGGGGGGGCGTGGGAGATACGCAGTATTTT.

The chain joins TRBV7-8 to TRBJ1-4, with a tentative D call TRBD1 (5 bases). Germline CDR1 SGHVS, CDR2 FQNEAQ. V lost 5 bases, J lost 12 bases, and 22 bases lay in between. The CDR3 loop spans 15 amino acids. The CDR3 sequence is CASSPRDWDLRELFF. As DNA, the CDR3 is TGTGCCAGCAGCCCGAGGGACTGGGACTTGAGGGAACTGTTTTTT.

The V gene is TRBV6-5, the J gene TRBJ2-2; TRBD1 agrees at 7 bases. This CDR3 has 14 amino acids. After removal of 7 bases from V and 2 bases from J, the junction contained 4 bases not matched to a gene. In germline, CDR1 is MNHEY, CDR2 SVGAGI. The CDR3 protein is CASKRDSNTGELFF. Here the CDR3 DNA reads TGTGCCAGCAAGAGGGACAGTAACACCGGGGAGCTGTTTTTT.

The J gene is TRBJ2-7, the V gene TRBV19; 10 bases agree with TRBD1. Germline CDR1 LNHDA, CDR2 SQIVND (reference sequence). CDR3 length equals 15 residues. J gave up 2 bases and V 5 bases, and 6 bases lay outside the gene matches. CDR3 bases: TGTGCCAGTAGTCTCCGGGACAGGGGACCCTACGAGCAGTACTTC. This sequence encodes CASSLRDRGPYEQYF.

The chain uses TRBV19 and TRBJ2-7; D is perhaps TRBD2 (6 bases). CDR3 size: 13 residues. Deletions cut 3 bases from V and 5 bases from J, with 11 bases between. Germline V lookup: CDR1 LNHDA, CDR2 SQIVND (reference sequence). The CDR3 DNA sequence: TGTGCCAGTAGTATCGGGCGGAGGGACGAGCAGTACTTC. This gives the protein CASSIGRRDEQYF.

The chain employs TRBV28 and TRBJ1-4, with D maybe TRBD1 (6 bases). Germline CDR1 and CDR2: MDHEN and SYDVKM. The germline V and J ends were trimmed by 6 bases and 2 bases, with 13 bases remaining between them. The CDR3 extends over 15 amino acids. CDR3 sequence: CASSRYRATNEKLFF. The CDR3 DNA is TGTGCCAGCAGCCGATACAGGGCCACTAATGAAAAACTGTTTTTT.

The rearrangement links TRBV7-2 to TRBJ1-1; no firm D call. Germline CDR1 SGHTA, CDR2 FQGNSA. Trimming shortened V by 3 bases and J by 10 bases, and 15 bases separated the two germline ends. The CDR3 runs 13 residues. The CDR3 bases are TGTGCCAGCAGCTTCGGACCTTCCCTGGGAGCTTTCTTT. Translated, it gives CASSFGPSLGAFF.

The V gene is TRBV29-1, the J gene TRBJ2-7; D is perhaps TRBD1 or TRBD2 (5 bases each). CDR1 is SQVTM, CDR2 ANQGSEA, per germline. Trimming took off 5 bases at V and 3 bases at J, with 14 bases between the two ends. The CDR3 covers 13 residues. The CDR3 sequence is CSVLGTSNYEQYF. The CDR3 DNA follows: TGCAGCGTTCTGGGGACGAGTAACTACGAGCAGTACTTC.

V usage is TRBV5-1 and J usage is TRBJ2-2; D is unresolved. The CDR3 consists of 16 residues. V was pared by 0 bases and J by 0 bases, with 9 bases between. CDR1 and CDR2 (germline): SGHRS, YFSETQ. CDR3 in amino acids: CASSLDPPPNTGELFF. The CDR3 DNA sequence: TGCGCCAGCAGCTTGGACCCCCCCCCGAACACCGGGGAGCTGTTTTTT.

The chain recombines TRBV18 with TRBJ1-1; D uncertain. V lost 4 bases and J lost 0, with 6 bases in between. The CDR3 is 13 amino acids. The V gene's germline CDR1 is KGHSH and CDR2 LQKENI. The CDR3 nucleotides read TGTGCCAGCTCACAGGCGGTGAACACTGAAGCTTTCTTT. Protein: CASSQAVNTEAFF.

This clone has only one observation. J is TRBJ2-1 and V is TRBV5-4, with 10 positions matching TRBD2. The CDR3 covers 15 residues. Germline V gene lookup returns CDR1 SGHNT and CDR2 YYREEE (reference sequence). The V and J ends lost 7 bases and 10 bases, in that order; junction bases with no gene match: 14. This CDR3 reads CASGRAGGPGMEQFF. The CDR3 DNA reads TGTGCCAGCGGACGAGCGGGAGGGCCTGGGATGGAGCAGTTCTTC.

The chain combines TRBV7-2 with TRBJ1-1; D uncertain. CDR3 size: 14 residues. The V end was cut by 1 base, the J end by 1 base, with 7 bases between. Germline lookup yields CDR1 SGHTA and CDR2 FQGNSA. CDR3 in amino acids: CASSLDYRNTEAFF. The CDR3 region has the DNA TGTGCCAGCAGCTTAGATTACAGGAACACTGAAGCTTTCTTT.

The gene calls are TRBV19 and TRBJ2-1; 8 bases are a match to TRBD2. V shed 3 bases, J shed 8 bases, and the junction held 3 bases outside the gene matches. CDR1 is LNHDA and CDR2 is SQIVND in the germline V gene (reference sequence). The CDR3 length is 13 residues. The CDR3 coding sequence is TGTGCCAGTAGTATTGGACTAGCATATGAGCAGTTCTTC. Translation: CASSIGLAYEQFF.

The chain has TRBV28 and TRBJ2-7, with D possibly matching TRBD2 (6 bases). Trimming removed 3 bases at V and 1 base at J, with 10 bases between. This CDR3 comprises 14 residues. CDR1 is MDHEN and CDR2 is SYDVKM in the germline V gene. CDR3 sequence reads: CASSFGGTSYEQYF. The CDR3 nucleotides read TGTGCCAGCAGTTTCGGGGGTACGTCCTACGAGCAGTACTTC.

This clone was seen a single time. The rearrangement joins TRBV11-3 to TRBJ2-7, with 10 bases lining up with TRBD1. CDR3 size: 16 residues. CDR1 is SGHNT and CDR2 is YENEEA in the germline V gene. The J segment lost 2 bases and the V segment lost 2 bases, leaving 6 bases of the junction unmatched. The CDR3 DNA follows: TGTGCCAGCAGCTTAAGTCCGGGACAGGGGACCTACGAGCAGTACTTC. This encodes CASSLSPGQGTYEQYF. Combining the CDR3 with reference TRBV11-3 and TRBJ2-7 gives the whole variable domain EAGVVQSPRYKIIEKKQPVAFWCNPISGHNTLYWYLQNLGQGPELLIRYENEEAVDDSQLPKDRFSAERLKGVDSTLKIQPAELGDSAVYLCASSLSPGQGTYEQYFGPGTRLTVT.

The chain uses TRBV7-3 and TRBJ2-5; 8 bases agree with TRBD2. CDR3 length equals 18 residues. Germline V CDR1 and CDR2: SGHTA, FQGTGA. V trimming: 5 bases; J trimming: 4 bases; junction bases outside the gene matches: 18. The CDR3: CASSRDTRGGRSRETQYF. The DNA for the CDR3 is TGTGCCAGCAGCCGTGACACTCGAGGCGGGAGGAGTAGAGAGACCCAGTACTTC.

The chain couples TRBV6-5 to TRBJ1-1, with 10 positions matching TRBD1. The CDR3 length is 16 residues. CDR1 is MNHEY and CDR2 is SVGAGI in the germline V gene. Trimming cost V 2 bases and J 10 bases; bases outside gene matches: 13. The CDR3 spells CASSYRGDRGPMRAFF. CDR3 bases: TGTGCCAGCAGTTACCGCGGGGACAGGGGCCCCATGCGAGCTTTCTTT.

This chain's CDR3 is CASTGTNANTGELFF. CDR3 nucleotide sequence: TGTGCCAGTACCGGGACTAACGCGAACACCGGGGAGCTGTTTTTT. V is TRBV5-8 and J is TRBJ2-2, with 7 positions matching TRBD2. The CDR3 loop spans 15 amino acids. The trim removed 8 bases at V and 0 bases at J, leaving 7 bases unmatched. Germline V gives CDR1 SGHTS, CDR2 YDEGEE.

This chain uses TRBV19 with TRBJ1-2, with 10 bases aligning to TRBD1. The CDR3 has 16 amino acids. V trimming: 6 bases; J trimming: 7 bases; junction bases outside the gene matches: 14. The V gene's germline CDR1 is LNHDA and CDR2 SQIVND (reference sequence). The CDR3 sequence is CASSRDRGRGMPGYTF. DNA for the CDR3: TGTGCCAGTAGCAGGGACAGGGGTAGAGGAATGCCTGGCTACACCTTC.